Below, one TCR beta chain is given with its context. V lost 3 bases and J 1 base, leaving 12 bases between the germline ends. Germline loops: CDR1 LGHNA, CDR2 YSLEER. The CDR3 has 15 amino acids. The record originates from a study of shared clonotypes between healthy human individuals. In the original processing: Quality scores were absent from the junction-only immunoSEQ sequences, so filtering differed. The data were produced by immunoSEQ multiplex PCR, yet TCRdb's version contains in-frame clones alone and is incomplete. That table supplies the V and J calls and clone size; D and trimming were determined from the DNA. Here the sample spans about 2.3 million clones, 85% to 95% being singletons.

The source is a man aged 18-30 years in good health. Some clones in this sample may be carry-over from other donors' samples. Material: naive CD4+ T cells from PBMCs. Subset indicated: CD45RA+ positively selected. The rearrangement uses TRBV4-3 and TRBJ2-5; either TRBD1 or TRBD2 may supply D (5 bases each). In nucleotides, the CDR3 is TGCGCCAGCAGCCATGCCCGGGACGGCCAAGAGACCCAGTACTTC. Translation: CASSHARDGQETQYF.